The rows below give T cell receptor beta chains drawn from one sample of a study of vaccination effects on CD4 cells after COVID-19. Sequencing used immunoSEQ multiplex PCR; TCRdb keeps in-frame clones, though not all of them. The table records around 70,000 clones, 60% to 80% of them present only once. The antigens for these receptors are not known. The specimen comprised CD4+ T cells from PBMCs cultured without peptide, sampled before COVID-19 vaccination. These receptors all stem from a human donor who received a COVID-19 vaccine. The CDR3 runs from the conserved cysteine through the conserved F or W. The order of the fields is V gene, J gene, D gene, clone size, CDR3 DNA, CDR3 protein. A D gene is named only where the DNA matches it firmly. Rows may omit the clone size; those that give it use once, few, many or a size class.

>TRBV6-4|TRBJ1-2|TRBD1|.
TGTGCCAGCAGTGACCCAGACAGGGGACATTATGGCTACACCTTC
CASSDPDRGHYGYTF
>TRBV2|TRBJ2-5|.|.
TGTGCCAGCAGTGACCCGAGGGCCCAGTACTTC
CASSDPRAQYF
>TRBV28|TRBJ1-4|.|.
TGTGCCATCTCTGGAGGAGGGCGCGCGGAAAAACTGTTTTTT
CAISGGGRAEKLFF
>TRBV5-1|TRBJ1-6|TRBD1|.
TGCGCCAGCAGCTTATCGACAGGGTACAACAATTCACCCCTCCACTTT
CASSLSTGYNNSPLHF
>TRBV12-3/TRBV12-4|TRBJ2-5|.|.
TGTGCCAGCAGCCCCACCCGGGGAGAGACCCAGTACTTC
CASSPTRGETQYF
>TRBV4-1|TRBJ2-3|.|.
TGCGCCAGCAGCCACCTGTACGATACGCAGTATTTT
CASSHLYDTQYF
>TRBV6-4|TRBJ1-5|.|.
TGTGCCAGCAGTGTAGGTACGGATCAGCCCCAGCATTTT
CASSVGTDQPQHF
>TRBV2|TRBJ2-5|TRBD1|.
TGTGCCAGCAGCCGGGACAGGGGGCAACAGGAGACCCAGTACTTC
CASSRDRGQQETQYF
>TRBV12-5|TRBJ2-2|.|.
TGTGCTAGTGGTTTGGGGACAGAGAACACCGGGGAGCTGTTTTTT
CASGLGTENTGELFF
>TRBV19|TRBJ1-5|.|.
TGTGCCAGTAGTCGGGCAGCCTCGGGGTCCCAGCATTTT
CASSRAASGSQHF
>TRBV7-2|TRBJ2-3|.|.
TGTGCCAGCAGAGAGCGGCTAGACACAGATACGCAGTATTTT
CASRERLDTDTQYF
>TRBV7-9|TRBJ1-2|.|.
TGTGCCAGCAGTTTTGCCGGTGAGACGGACTATGGCTACACCTTC
CASSFAGETDYGYTF
>TRBV7-3|TRBJ2-1|TRBD1|.
TGTGCCAGCAGCTTAACTCCGGGACAGGGGTATGATGAGCAGTTCTTC
CASSLTPGQGYDEQFF
>TRBV7-9|TRBJ1-3|.|.
TGTGCCAGCAGCTTAGACTCTGGAAACACCATATATTTT
CASSLDSGNTIYF
>TRBV28|TRBJ1-3|TRBD1|.
TGTGCCAGCTGGACAGGGGAGGCTGGAAACACCATATATTTT
CASWTGEAGNTIYF
>TRBV12-3/TRBV12-4|TRBJ1-1|.|.
TGTGCCAGCAGTTTTCAAGGGGTGCCTGAAGCTTTCTTT
CASSFQGVPEAFF
>TRBV10-1|TRBJ1-1|TRBD1|few
TGCGCCAGCAGTGAAGGGGGGACAGGCAAAATGAACACTGAAGCTTTCTTT
CASSEGGTGKMNTEAFF
>TRBV28|TRBJ2-1|.|.
TGTGCCAGCAGGACGGTAATTTACAATGAGCAGTTCTTC
CASRTVIYNEQFF
>TRBV3-1/TRBV3-2|TRBJ2-3|.|few
TGTGCCAGCAGCGGAACGGGGGGCCTGGATACGCAGTATTTT
CASSGTGGLDTQYF
>TRBV29-1|TRBJ2-1|.|once
TGCAGCGTTGAAGGAGGGAAGGAAACCTACAATGAGCAGTTCTTC
CSVEGGKETYNEQFF
>TRBV28|TRBJ1-4|.|.
TGTGCCAGCAGAGCGTGGGGGACAACTAATGAAAAACTGTTTTTT
CASRAWGTTNEKLFF
>TRBV7-2|TRBJ1-5|.|.
TGTGCCAGCAGCTTTAGGGTGAATCAGCCCCAGCATTTT
CASSFRVNQPQHF
>TRBV10-3|TRBJ2-5|.|.
TGTGCCATCGGCAGCGTTCAAGAGACCCAGTACTTC
CAIGSVQETQYF
>TRBV5-6|TRBJ2-1|.|once
TGTGCCAGCAGCTTGGCTAGGCTAGCGCTCTACAATGAGCAGTTCTTC
CASSLARLALYNEQFF
>TRBV6-5|TRBJ1-1|.|.
TGTGCCAGCAGAGGTGGGCAGGGGAGGAACACTGAAGCTTTCTTT
CASRGGQGRNTEAFF
>TRBV7-2|TRBJ1-3|.|.
TGTGCCAGCAGCCAGAGGGGATCTGGAAACACCATATATTTT
CASSQRGSGNTIYF
>TRBV28|TRBJ1-1|TRBD1|.
TGTGCCAGCAGTTTAACCGGGACAGTGAACACTGAAGCTTTCTTT
CASSLTGTVNTEAFF
>TRBV3-1/TRBV3-2|TRBJ1-3|.|.
TGTGCCAGCAGCCCCGGACAGTTCGGAAACACCATATATTTT
CASSPGQFGNTIYF
>TRBV5-1|TRBJ2-3|.|.
TGCGCCAGCAACCAGGCAGGAAGCACAGATACGCAGTATTTT
CASNQAGSTDTQYF
>TRBV7-3|TRBJ1-1|.|once
TGTGCCAGCAGCCCCGTCGGGTTTACGTCTGAAGCTTTCTTT
CASSPVGFTSEAFF
>TRBV19|TRBJ2-6|.|.
TGTGCCAGTAGTCCCTCGGCTCCGGGAGCAGCTTCTGGGGCCAACGTCCTGACTTTC
CASSPSAPGAASGANVLTF
>TRBV6-5|TRBJ1-2|.|.
TGTGCCAGCATAGTCGGCGGCTCCTATGGCTACACCTTC
CASIVGGSYGYTF
>TRBV19|TRBJ2-1|.|.
TGTGCCAGTAGTATAGATAACGGTGGTTCTTACTCCTACAATGAGCAGTTCTTC
CASSIDNGGSYSYNEQFF
>TRBV5-6|TRBJ2-1|TRBD1|once
TGTGCCAGCAGCTTCGACAGGGTCGCGAATGAGCAGTTCTTC
CASSFDRVANEQFF
>TRBV13|TRBJ2-5|TRBD1|.
TGTGCCAGCAGCTCGGGACCGGGACAGGGTTCGGCGACCCAGTACTTC
CASSSGPGQGSATQYF
>TRBV19|TRBJ1-2|TRBD1|.
TGTGCCAGTAGTATGCAATACAGGGGGTCTGACTATGGCTACACCTTC
CASSMQYRGSDYGYTF
>TRBV6-6|TRBJ1-2|TRBD1|.
TGTGCCAGCAGCCGCGGACAGGGGTCAGGCTACACCTTC
CASSRGQGSGYTF
>TRBV19|TRBJ2-5|.|.
TGTGCCAGCCGGAAACAGATGGCAGGGGGGTTGGAGACCCAGTACTTC
CASRKQMAGGLETQYF
>TRBV6-6|TRBJ1-3|.|.
TGTGCCAGCCACCGGGACGGCATCTCTGGAAACACCATATATTTT
CASHRDGISGNTIYF
>TRBV20-1|TRBJ1-5|TRBD1|.
TGCAGTGCGAGTCCCGGGACAGGGTTCGGGGAGCCCCAGCATTTT
CSASPGTGFGEPQHF
>TRBV4-3|TRBJ2-5|.|once
TGCGCCAGCAGCGGACGGACCTCATTGGGGGCCCAGTACTTC
CASSGRTSLGAQYF
>TRBV7-3|TRBJ2-6|.|.
TGTGCCAGCAGCTTGCGGCCAGGGTCTGGGGCCAACGTCCTGACTTTC
CASSLRPGSGANVLTF
>TRBV30|TRBJ1-2|.|few
TGTGCCTGGAGTGTACCCCCGGGAGGCTACACCTTC
CAWSVPPGGYTF
>TRBV9|TRBJ2-2|.|.
TGTGCCAGCAGCGTAGGACCAAACACCGGGGAGCTGTTTTTT
CASSVGPNTGELFF
>TRBV28|TRBJ1-2|.|.
TGTGCCAGCAGTTCTAGGGGGGGAGGCTACACCTTC
CASSSRGGGYTF
>TRBV7-8|TRBJ2-5|.|.
TGTGCCAGCAGCTTATTGGGGGGTGGGGAGACCCAGTACTTC
CASSLLGGGETQYF
>TRBV14|TRBJ1-2|.|few
TGTGCCAGCAGCCAATCAAGGAACTATGGCTACACCTTC
CASSQSRNYGYTF
>TRBV11-2|TRBJ2-2|.|.
TGTGCCAGCAGATCCGGGGATATGAGCGGGGAGCTGTTTTTT
CASRSGDMSGELFF
>TRBV5-4|TRBJ2-5|.|.
TGTGCCAGCAGCTCAATCAGGGATGAGGGGGAGACCCAGTACTTC
CASSSIRDEGETQYF
>TRBV30|TRBJ1-2|.|once
TGTGCCTGGAGTGTTAAATCTAACTATGGCTACACCTTC
CAWSVKSNYGYTF
>TRBV6-5|TRBJ2-1|.|.
TGTGCCAGCACCCTACGGGGGGCAGGGCGGAATGAGCAGTTCTTC
CASTLRGAGRNEQFF